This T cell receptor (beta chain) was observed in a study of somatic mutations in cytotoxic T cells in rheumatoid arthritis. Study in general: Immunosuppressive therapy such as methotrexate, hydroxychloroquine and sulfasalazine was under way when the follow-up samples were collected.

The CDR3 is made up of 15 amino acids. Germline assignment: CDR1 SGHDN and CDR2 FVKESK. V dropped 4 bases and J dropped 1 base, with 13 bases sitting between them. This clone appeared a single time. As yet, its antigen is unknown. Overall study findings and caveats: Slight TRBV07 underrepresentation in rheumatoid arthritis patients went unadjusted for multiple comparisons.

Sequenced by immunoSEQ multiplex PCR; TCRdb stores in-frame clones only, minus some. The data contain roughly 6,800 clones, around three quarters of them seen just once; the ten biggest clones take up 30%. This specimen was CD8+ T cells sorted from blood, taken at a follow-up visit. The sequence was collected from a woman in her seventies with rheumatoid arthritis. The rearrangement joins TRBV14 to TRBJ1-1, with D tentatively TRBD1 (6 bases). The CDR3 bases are TGTGCCAGCAGCCCCGGACAGAAGCCGAACACTGAAGCTTTCTTT. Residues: CASSPGQKPNTEAFF.